This is a list of T cell receptor beta chains from one sample in a study of T cell changes during pregnancy in multiple sclerosis. The method was immunoSEQ multiplex PCR; TCRdb's version includes in-frame clones alone and lacks a portion of them. The table lists fewer than 12,000 clones, roughly 89% of them singletons. The material sequenced was CD8+ T cells from peripheral blood mononuclear cells, taken in the first trimester of pregnancy. The source of these receptors is a female donor in good health, enrolled as a control in a pregnancy study. The CDR3 runs from the conserved cysteine through the conserved F or W. The D gene is left open where the match is weak. Size values are once, few and many counts, or a class for expanded clones, and some rows have none.

TRBJ2-7	TRBD1	once	TRBV6-5	CASSYVTGTALYEQYF	TGTGCCAGCAGTTACGTCACCGGGACAGCCTTATACGAGCAGTACTTC
TRBJ1-2	.	.	TRBV6-5	CASRTNRESYGYTF	TGTGCCAGCAGGACAAACAGGGAGTCGTATGGCTACACCTTC
TRBJ2-1	TRBD1	few	TRBV4-3	CASSQDLPTGSSFPPHNEQFF	TGCGCCAGCAGCCAAGATCTCCCGACAGGGTCAAGTTTTCCCCCCCACAATGAGCAGTTCTTC
TRBJ1-2	.	once	TRBV4-3	CASSQDFRNYGYTF	TGCGCCAGCAGCCAAGATTTCCGTAACTATGGCTACACCTTC
TRBJ2-3	TRBD2	.	TRBV4-2	CASSQGGDLAGADTQYF	TGTGCCAGCAGCCAAGGAGGCGATCTAGCGGGGGCAGATACGCAGTATTTT
TRBJ1-4	TRBD1	.	TRBV5-1	CASSLQGQNEKLFF	TGCGCCAGCAGCTTACAGGGGCAAAATGAAAAACTGTTTTTT
TRBJ1-5	.	.	TRBV4-3	CASSQDRYSNQPQHF	TGCGCCAGCAGCCAAGACCGCTATAGCAATCAGCCCCAGCATTTT
TRBJ2-5	.	.	TRBV7-8	CASSQYTETQYF	TGTGCCAGCAGCCAATACACGGAGACCCAGTACTTC
TRBJ2-7	.	once	TRBV5-6	CASSLGDYEQYF	TGTGCCAGCAGCTTGGGAGATTACGAGCAGTACTTC
TRBJ2-2	TRBD1	once	TRBV6-5	CASSGQGANTGELFF	TGTGCCAGCAGTGGACAGGGGGCGAACACCGGGGAGCTGTTTTTT
TRBJ1-4	TRBD1	once	TRBV5-1	CASSKDRGNEKLFF	TGCGCCAGCAGCAAGGACAGGGGTAATGAAAAACTGTTTTTT
TRBJ2-6	.	.	TRBV4-3	CASSQDQGTGANVLTF	TGCGCCAGCAGCCAAGACCAGGGGACCGGGGCCAACGTCCTGACTTTC
TRBJ1-3	.	.	TRBV19	CASSTKDSSSGNTIYF	TGTGCCAGTAGTACGAAGGACTCAAGCTCTGGAAACACCATATATTTT
TRBJ2-3	.	.	TRBV4-3	CASSQDLGGAVRTDTQYF	TGCGCCAGCAGCCAAGATCTAGGAGGGGCCGTAAGAACAGATACGCAGTATTTT
TRBJ1-2	TRBD1	few	TRBV6-1	CASSADRWLYTF	TGTGCCAGCAGCGCGGACAGGTGGCTCTACACCTTC
TRBJ1-2	.	few	TRBV5-4	CASSLNGGNYGYTF	TGTGCCAGCAGCTTGAACGGGGGTAACTATGGCTACACCTTC
TRBJ2-7	TRBD1	.	TRBV6-1	CASTKRTGVIYEQYF	TGTGCCAGCACTAAACGGACAGGGGTGATCTACGAGCAGTACTTC
TRBJ2-3	.	.	TRBV27	CASRLGGTNTDTQYF	TGTGCCAGCAGACTTGGGGGGACGAACACAGATACGCAGTATTTT
TRBJ2-3	TRBD2	.	TRBV7-8	CASSLARGGGLNTQYF	TGTGCCAGCAGCTTAGCGCGGGGCGGGGGGCTAAATACGCAGTATTTT
TRBJ2-2	.	few	TRBV5-1	CASSPIAGELFF	TGCGCCAGCAGCCCTATCGCCGGGGAGCTGTTTTTT
TRBJ1-1	.	.	TRBV4-3	CASSQGQENTEAFF	TGCGCCAGCAGCCAAGGTCAGGAGAACACTGAAGCTTTCTTT
TRBJ2-5	.	.	TRBV6-6	CASTSFGEGGETQYF	TGTGCCAGCACCTCCTTCGGAGAGGGAGGAGAGACCCAGTACTTC
TRBJ1-2	TRBD1	.	TRBV27	CASSLEGATGYTF	TGTGCCAGCAGTTTAGAGGGGGCGACTGGCTACACCTTC
TRBJ1-6	.	.	TRBV6-5	CASSTRGYNSPLHF	TGTGCCAGCAGTACCCGCGGCTATAATTCACCCCTCCACTTT
TRBJ2-1	TRBD1	once	TRBV5-4	CASSPGTGGIIDNEQFF	TGTGCCAGCAGCCCCGGGACAGGGGGAATCATCGACAATGAGCAGTTCTTC
TRBJ2-5	.	.	TRBV27	CASSPNLPSEGETQYF	TGTGCCAGCAGTCCCAATCTTCCTAGCGAGGGTGAGACCCAGTACTTC
TRBJ2-1	TRBD2	.	TRBV5-1	CASSLLASGGVDNEQFF	TGCGCCAGCAGCTTGCTCGCTAGCGGGGGGGTAGACAATGAGCAGTTCTTC
TRBJ2-5	.	.	TRBV7-9	CASSQTTGQMETQYF	TGTGCCAGCAGCCAAACAACTGGACAGATGGAGACCCAGTACTTC
TRBJ1-1	TRBD1	.	TRBV7-6	CASSFNAGGAGRTEAFF	TGTGCCAGCAGTTTCAACGCAGGGGGCGCAGGAAGGACTGAAGCTTTCTTT
TRBJ1-3	.	.	TRBV2	CASSLSSGNTIYF	TGTGCCAGCAGTCTTAGCTCTGGAAACACCATATATTTT
TRBJ2-7	.	.	TRBV4-1	CASSQDRGGGAYEQYF	TGCGCCAGCAGCCAAGATAGAGGCGGCGGAGCCTACGAGCAGTACTTC